The 17 T cell receptor beta chains below come from one sample, sequenced in a study of blood T cell repertoires in COVID-19. TCRdb's table, derived via immunoSEQ multiplex PCR, lists solely in-frame clones and lacks some. Of about 200,000 clones in the sample, approximately 90% are singletons; the top ten hold more than 8.5%. Sequences were obtained from peripheral blood. These receptors all stem from a woman in her forties or fifties with COVID-19, enrolled during active disease.

This chain links TRBV6-5 with TRBJ1-5, with a tentative D call TRBD1 (5 bases). There are 13 residues in the CDR3. CDR1 is MNHEY and CDR2 is SVGAGI in the germline V gene. The V and J ends lost 8 bases and 4 bases respectively, with 12 bases between them. Written as DNA, the CDR3 is TGTGCCAGCCGCCGGGGGTTTAATCAGCCCCAGCATTTT. Its protein is CASRRGFNQPQHF.

This chain joins TRBV6-5 and TRBJ2-2; D is perhaps TRBD2 (6 bases). Germline CDR1 and CDR2: MNHEY and SVGAGI. V was clipped by 0 bases and J by 7 bases, with 9 bases between them. The CDR3 length is 14 residues. CDR3 bases: TGTGCCAGCAGTTACTCCCCCGGGGGCGGGGAGCTGTTTTTT. It is translated as CASSYSPGGGELFF.

CDR3 DNA: TGTGCCAGCAGTTATGTTGGGGCTCAGCCCCAGCATTTT. It translates to CASSYVGAQPQHF. V and J are TRBV6-5 and TRBJ1-5; D is possibly TRBD1 (5 bases). CDR1 MNHEY and CDR2 SVGAGI come from the germline V gene. The germline V and J ends were trimmed by 3 bases and 6 bases, with 9 bases remaining between them. The CDR3 is made up of 13 amino acids.

In this sample, this clone turned up many times. This sequence joins TRBV11-3 and TRBJ2-6; TRBD1 is a possible D gene (5 bases). This CDR3 spans 20 amino acids. Between the trimmed V and J ends, which lost 3 bases and 0 bases, there was a span of 21 bases. Germline V gene data show CDR1 as SGHNT and CDR2 as YENEEA. In DNA form, the CDR3 reads TGTGCCAGCAGCTTCGTCATAACAGGCTCCATCTCCTCTGGGGCCAACGTCCTGACTTTC. It codes for CASSFVITGSISSGANVLTF.

The rearrangement joins TRBV24-1 to TRBJ2-2; perhaps TRBD1 as D (6 bases). V lost 2 bases and J lost 5, with 14 bases in between. The CDR3 is made up of 16 amino acids. Germline loops: CDR1 KGHDR, CDR2 SFDVKD. The DNA of the CDR3 is TGTGCCACCAGTGATTGGGAAACTAGGGGGACCGGGGAGCTGTTTTTT. It specifies CATSDWETRGTGELFF.

This chain links TRBV4-1 with TRBJ2-3; the match to TRBD2 covers 9 bases. The CDR3 spans 15 residues. Trimming removed 4 bases from V and 5 bases from J; junction bases left unmatched: 7. Germline V gene data show CDR1 as MGHRA and CDR2 as YSYEKL. The chain's CDR3 is CASSLGGGGLDTQYF. The DNA for the CDR3 is TGCGCCAGCAGCCTTGGCGGGGGGGGCCTAGATACGCAGTATTTT.

The rearrangement uses TRBV30 and TRBJ1-2; no definite D call. The CDR3 is 13 amino acids. V was cut by 2 bases and J by 1 base, with 8 bases left in between. Germline lookup yields CDR1 GTSNPN and CDR2 SVGIG (reference sequence). CDR3 bases: TGTGCCTGGAGTCACGGTATTAACTATGGCTACACCTTC. Encoded protein: CAWSHGINYGYTF.

The CDR3 DNA is TGTGCTAGTGGTCTTTGGGCAGGGTCCCTCACAGATACGCAGTATTTT. Encoded protein: CASGLWAGSLTDTQYF. V is TRBV12-5 and J is TRBJ2-3, with D maybe TRBD1 (5 bases). Germline V gives CDR1 LGHNT, CDR2 FRNRAP. V shed 5 bases and J shed 2 bases, with 17 bases lying between them. CDR3 length equals 16 residues. The full variable domain, in which reference TRBV12-5 and TRBJ2-3 provide the parts outside the CDR3, is DARVTQTPRHKVTEMGQEVTMRCQPILGHNTVFWYRQTMMQGLELLAYFRNRAPLDDSGMPKDRFSAEMPDATLATLKIQPSEPRDSAVYFCASGLWAGSLTDTQYFGPGTRLTVL.

The gene calls are TRBV18 and TRBJ1-2; D possibly corresponds to TRBD1 (5 bases). The CDR3 is 16 residues long. The ends were cut back, 2 bases at V and 4 bases at J, with 17 bases in the middle. Germline V gene lookup returns CDR1 KGHSH and CDR2 LQKENI. The CDR3 loop is CASSPSAGTSIYGYTF. The DNA for the CDR3 is TGTGCCAGCTCACCAAGCGCCGGGACTTCAATCTATGGCTACACCTTC.

The chain has TRBV15 and TRBJ1-4, with D uncertain. With 2 bases removed from V and 0 bases from J, the gap between germline ends came to 10 bases. In germline, CDR1 is LNHNV, CDR2 YYDKDF (reference sequence). The CDR3 has 16 amino acids. CDR3 bases: TGTGCCACCAGCAGAATAGGAGGGACAACTAATGAAAAACTGTTTTTT. Translation: CATSRIGGTTNEKLFF.

The chain carries TRBV2 and TRBJ2-3; TRBD2 matches at 8 bases. CDR1 and CDR2 from the germline V gene are SNHLY and FYNNEI. The CDR3 is 15 residues long. J lost 0 bases, V lost 4 bases, and 3 bases had no gene match. CDR3 region: CASSVGGGSTDTQYF. CDR3 bases: TGTGCCAGCAGTGTCGGCGGGGGGAGCACAGATACGCAGTATTTT.

The table lists this clone with a few counts. The chain is built from TRBV3-1 (or the pseudogene TRBV3-2) and TRBJ1-1; D is uncertain. This CDR3 spans 14 amino acids. V gave up 7 bases and J gave up 4 bases, with 16 bases separating them. Germline values: CDR1 LGHDT, CDR2 YNNKEL (reference sequence). This CDR3 reads CASTRGRSLTEAFF. The CDR3 nucleotides read TGTGCCAGCACCAGAGGGAGGTCCCTCACTGAAGCTTTCTTT.

This clone showed up just once. The chain combines TRBV2 with TRBJ1-6; D is unresolved. The V gene's germline CDR1 is SNHLY and CDR2 FYNNEI. This CDR3 contains 13 residues. Trimming took off 7 bases at V and 7 bases at J, with 11 bases between the two ends. DNA of the CDR3: TGTGCCAGCAAACGGGAGACAAATTCACCCCTCCACTTT. As protein: CASKRETNSPLHF.

The J gene is TRBJ1-2, the V gene TRBV19; no definite D call. Per germline, CDR1 LNHDA and CDR2 SQIVND (reference sequence). This CDR3 region has 15 residues. V lost 7 bases, J lost 4 bases, and 19 bases lay in between. The CDR3 nucleotides read TGTGCCAGTAACTTAGCGCAACCGGGTTCCTATGGCTACACCTTC. It translates to CASNLAQPGSYGYTF.

The chain employs TRBV2 and TRBJ2-2; 9 nucleotides match TRBD1. The trim removed 4 bases at V and 6 bases at J, leaving 6 bases unmatched. This CDR3 is 15 amino acids long. Germline lookup yields CDR1 SNHLY and CDR2 FYNNEI. DNA of the CDR3: TGTGCCAGCAGTGCTGACAGGGGGGGATCCGGGGAGCTGTTTTTT. This codes for CASSADRGGSGELFF.

The rearrangement links TRBV5-1 to TRBJ1-4; 7 positions agree with TRBD1. Losses at the gene ends were 6 bases for V and 0 bases for J; bases not matched to a gene: 5. This CDR3 spans 15 amino acids. CDR1 and CDR2 (germline): SGHRS, YFSETQ. CDR3 DNA: TGCGCCAGCAAACAGGGGTCGACAACTAATGAAAAACTGTTTTTT. Residues: CASKQGSTTNEKLFF.

This chain connects TRBV28 to TRBJ1-3; maybe TRBD1 (5 bases). Germline CDR1 and CDR2: MDHEN and SYDVKM. Trimming cost V 8 bases and J 1 base, with 9 bases left between them. This CDR3 region has 13 residues. As DNA, the CDR3 is TGTGCCAGCGGAAGGGGTTCTGGAAACACCATATATTTT. It codes for CASGRGSGNTIYF.